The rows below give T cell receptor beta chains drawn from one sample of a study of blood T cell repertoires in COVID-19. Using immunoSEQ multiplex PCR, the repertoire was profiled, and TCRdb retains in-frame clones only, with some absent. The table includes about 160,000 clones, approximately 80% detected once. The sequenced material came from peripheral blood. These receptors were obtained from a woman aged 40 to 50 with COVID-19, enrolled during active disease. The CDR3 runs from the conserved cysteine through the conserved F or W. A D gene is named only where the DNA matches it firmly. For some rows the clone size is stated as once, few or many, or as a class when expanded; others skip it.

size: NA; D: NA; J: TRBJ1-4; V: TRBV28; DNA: TGTGCCAGCACCACAGGGTTTGAGGAAAAACTGTTTTTT; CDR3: CASTTGFEEKLFF
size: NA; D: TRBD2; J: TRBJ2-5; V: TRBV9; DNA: TGTGCCAGCAGCGTAGGTAGCGGGAGATCTTCAGAGACCCAGTACTTC; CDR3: CASSVGSGRSSETQYF
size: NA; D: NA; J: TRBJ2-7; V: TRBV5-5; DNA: TGTGCCAGCAGCCAAAAACTACAGGGAGTAGGGCTCGAGCAGTACTTC; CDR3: CASSQKLQGVGLEQYF
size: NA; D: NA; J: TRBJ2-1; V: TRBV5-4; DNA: TGTGCCAGCTTCCTAGGGGGGGAGAATGAGCAGTTCTTC; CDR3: CASFLGGENEQFF
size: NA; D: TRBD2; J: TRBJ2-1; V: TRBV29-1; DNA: TGCAGCGTTTCTTCTAGCGGGAGCTACAATGAGCAGTTCTTC; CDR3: CSVSSSGSYNEQFF
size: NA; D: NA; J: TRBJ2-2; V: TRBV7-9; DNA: TGTGCCAGCAGCTTGCGGGAAGACACCGGGGAGCTGTTTTTT; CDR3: CASSLREDTGELFF
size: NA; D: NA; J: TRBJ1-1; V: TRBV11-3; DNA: TGTGCCAGCAGCGACCAGGGTCAAGCTGAAGCTTTCTTT; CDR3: CASSDQGQAEAFF
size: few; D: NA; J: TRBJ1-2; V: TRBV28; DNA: TGTGCCAGCAGCCGCAGGGACTATGGCTACACCTTC; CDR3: CASSRRDYGYTF
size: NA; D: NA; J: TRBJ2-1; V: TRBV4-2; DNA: TGTGCCAGCAGCCATTCGGCTAGTCTCGGCTCCTACAATGAGCAGTTCTTC; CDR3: CASSHSASLGSYNEQFF
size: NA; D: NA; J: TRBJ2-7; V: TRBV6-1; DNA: TGTGCCAGCAGTTCTACAGGCAGTCCCTACGAGCAGTACTTC; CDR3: CASSSTGSPYEQYF
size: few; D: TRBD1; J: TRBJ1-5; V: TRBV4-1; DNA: TGCGCCAGCAGCCGAGGCGGGACAGTACACAATCAGCCCCAGCATTTT; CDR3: CASSRGGTVHNQPQHF
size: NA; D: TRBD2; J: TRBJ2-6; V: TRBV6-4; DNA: TGTGCCAGCAGTCCCCTAGCGGGCCTCTCTGGGGCCAACGTCCTGACTTTC; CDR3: CASSPLAGLSGANVLTF
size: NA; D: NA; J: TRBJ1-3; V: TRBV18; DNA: TGTGCCAGCTCACCACCATCAGGGACTGGAAACACCATATATTTT; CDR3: CASSPPSGTGNTIYF
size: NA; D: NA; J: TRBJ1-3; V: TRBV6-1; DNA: TGTGCCAGCAGTGAAGTCCCAGGGTCTGGAAACACCATATATTTT; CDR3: CASSEVPGSGNTIYF
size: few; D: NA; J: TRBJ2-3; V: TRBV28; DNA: TGTGCCAGCAGTTTATCCCTTTTTACAGATACGCAGTATTTT; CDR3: CASSLSLFTDTQYF
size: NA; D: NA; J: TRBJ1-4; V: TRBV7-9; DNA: TGTGCCAGCAGCCAAGGGGGGGTTAATGAAAAACTGTTTTTT; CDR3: CASSQGGVNEKLFF
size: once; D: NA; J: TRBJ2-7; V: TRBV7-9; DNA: TGTGCCAGCAGCTTTGGAGAGGAGCAGTACTTC; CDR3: CASSFGEEQYF
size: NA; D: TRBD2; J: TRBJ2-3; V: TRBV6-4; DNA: TGTGCCAGCAGTGACTCTGCGGGAGGGCGGAATACGCAGTATTTT; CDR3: CASSDSAGGRNTQYF
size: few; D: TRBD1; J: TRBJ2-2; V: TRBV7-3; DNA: TGTGCCAGCAGCACTAAGGCCGGGACAGGGGTTTATAACACCGGGGAGCTGTTTTTT; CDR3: CASSTKAGTGVYNTGELFF
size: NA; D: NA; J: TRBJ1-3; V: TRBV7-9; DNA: TGTGCCAGCAGCTTACTGGAAGGGGCCGGCACCATATATTTT; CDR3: CASSLLEGAGTIYF
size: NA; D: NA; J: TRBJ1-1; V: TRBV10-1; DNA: TGCGCCAGCAGTGAGTACCAGTACACTGAAGCTTTCTTT; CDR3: CASSEYQYTEAFF
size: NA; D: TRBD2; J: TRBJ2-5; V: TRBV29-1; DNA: TGCAGCCACGGGACTAGTCAAGAGACCCAGTACTTC; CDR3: CSHGTSQETQYF
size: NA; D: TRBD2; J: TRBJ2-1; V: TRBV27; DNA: TGTGCCAGCAGTTTATTAATTACTAGCGGGGGCAATGAGCAGTTCTTC; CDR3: CASSLLITSGGNEQFF
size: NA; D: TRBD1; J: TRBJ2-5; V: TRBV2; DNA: TGTGCCAGCAGTGAATTGGACAGGCCCAAAGAGACCCAGTACTTC; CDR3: CASSELDRPKETQYF
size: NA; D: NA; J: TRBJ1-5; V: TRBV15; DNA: TGTGCCACCAGCCGCCCGGGGGGTCAGCCCCAGCATTTT; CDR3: CATSRPGGQPQHF
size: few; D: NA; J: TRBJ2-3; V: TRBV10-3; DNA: TGTGCCATCAGTGTGGAGGTCACAGATACGCAGTATTTT; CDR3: CAISVEVTDTQYF
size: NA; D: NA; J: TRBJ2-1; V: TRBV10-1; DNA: TGCGCCAGCAGTGATAACAATGAGCAGTTCTTC; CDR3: CASSDNNEQFF
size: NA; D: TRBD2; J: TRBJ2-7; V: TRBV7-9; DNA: TGTGCCAGCAGCTCCCAACGATCGGGAGGGAGGTACGAGCAGTACTTC; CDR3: CASSSQRSGGRYEQYF
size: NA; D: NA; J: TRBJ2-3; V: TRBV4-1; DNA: TGCGCCAGCAGCCAAACGCGGGCAGATACGCAGTATTTT; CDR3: CASSQTRADTQYF
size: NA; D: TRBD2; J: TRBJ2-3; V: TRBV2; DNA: TGTGCCAGCAGGCGATCCGGGACTAGCGGCTTCACAGATACGCAGTATTTT; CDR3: CASRRSGTSGFTDTQYF
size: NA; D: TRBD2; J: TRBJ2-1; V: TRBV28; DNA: TGTGCCAGCAGTCCGCTTTTAACGCGGGAGGCTCGAAATGAGCAGTTCTTC; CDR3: CASSPLLTREARNEQFF
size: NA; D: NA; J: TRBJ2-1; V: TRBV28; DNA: TGTGCCAGCAGTCCGGCCAGGGGAAACCATTACAATGAGCAGTTCTTC; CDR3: CASSPARGNHYNEQFF
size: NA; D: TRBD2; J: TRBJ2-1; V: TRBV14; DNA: TGTGCCAGCAGCCAAGATTCCCCATTTTCCCTTAGCGGGAGGAACAATGAGCAGTTCTTC; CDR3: CASSQDSPFSLSGRNNEQFF
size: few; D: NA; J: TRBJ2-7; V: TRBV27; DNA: TGTGCCAGCAGTTCGTACAGCTCCTACGAGCAGTACTTC; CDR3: CASSSYSSYEQYF
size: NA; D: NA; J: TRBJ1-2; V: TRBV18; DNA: TGTGCCAGCTCACGGGGAACAGGGAACAACTATGGCTACACCTTC; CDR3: CASSRGTGNNYGYTF
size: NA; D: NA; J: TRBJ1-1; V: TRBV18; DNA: TGTGCCAGCTCACCGCGACAAGGGGACATGAACACTGAAGCTTTCTTT; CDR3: CASSPRQGDMNTEAFF